The text below deals with one T cell receptor beta chain. The antigen remains unidentified. Germline-derived CDR1 and CDR2 are MNHEY and SMNVEV (reference sequence). The V end lost 2 bases, the J end lost 1 base, and 11 bases lay between the germline ends. The CDR3 is 15 amino acids. The sample belongs to a study of cytomegalovirus exposure and HLA in healthy donors. Study outcomes and limitations: Later on, a genetic analysis was performed. It linked a missense variant in DCLRE1C with V- and J-gene trimming of TCR beta. Later analysis placed DRB1 highest and HLA-C lowest in TCR association rates, which differed by HLA locus. Sequencing depth across donors, presence/absence analyses assumed, was roughly uniform. Per published reports, the classifier diagnosed cytomegalovirus status with high specificity and sensitivity.

Primers for the PCR totalled 60 Vbeta and 13 Jbeta. Clones were sequenced by immunoSEQ multiplex PCR, and TCRdb holds only the in-frame ones, with some missing. There are over 90,000 clones in the sample; almost 80% occur only once, and about 4.1% lies in the top ten. The receptor's source is a middle-aged man in good health and CMV-seropositive. The sequencing input was PBMCs. The chain links TRBV27 to TRBJ2-5; a weak D match, TRBD1 (7 bases). The CDR3 sequence is CASSLAGQTQETQYF. CDR3 coding DNA: TGTGCCAGCAGTTTAGCGGGACAGACCCAAGAGACCCAGTACTTC.